What follows are 20 T cell receptor beta chains derived from one specimen sequenced in a study of blood T cell repertoires in COVID-19. Assay: immunoSEQ multiplex PCR; the TCRdb copy retains only in-frame clones and omits some. The sample contains about 140,000 clones, around nine tenths of which appear only once. Sequencing was carried out using peripheral blood. The receptor set was obtained from a woman aged 50 to 60 with active or convalescent COVID-19.

This clone was counted between two and nine times. This sequence joins TRBV19 and TRBJ2-5; D ambiguous. Germline CDR1 is LNHDA and CDR2 is SQIVND (reference sequence). The CDR3 extends over 14 amino acids. The V end was cut by 3 bases, the J end by 4 bases, with 12 bases between. The CDR3 DNA sequence: TGTGCCAGTAGTATTTTAGCCCACGGAGAGACCCAGTACTTC. It yields the protein CASSILAHGETQYF. Combining the CDR3 with reference TRBV19 and TRBJ2-5 gives the whole variable domain DGGITQSPKYLFRKEGQNVTLSCEQNLNHDAMYWYRQDPGQGLRLIYYSQIVNDFQKGDIAEGYSVSREKKESFPLTVTSAQKNPTAFYLCASSILAHGETQYFGPGTRLLVL.

The chain joins TRBV7-2 to TRBJ2-3, with D tentatively TRBD2 (7 bases). The ends were cut back, 8 bases at V and 3 bases at J, with 18 bases in the middle. The germline gives CDR1 SGHTA, CDR2 FQGNSA. The CDR3 spans 15 residues. CDR3 amino acids: CASARGGGQTDTQYF. The CDR3, as DNA: TGTGCCAGCGCTAGAGGGGGGGGGCAAACAGATACGCAGTATTTT.

V usage is TRBV18 and J usage is TRBJ2-7; no firm D call. Germline V gene lookup returns CDR1 KGHSH and CDR2 LQKENI. V was pared by 1 base and J by 5 bases, with 12 bases between. CDR3 length equals 14 residues. In DNA, the CDR3 is TGTGCCAGCTCACCACGGGCAAAGGTGGACGAGCAGTACTTC. Its protein is CASSPRAKVDEQYF.

This chain connects TRBV30 to TRBJ2-2; D is uncertain. Trimming stripped 0 bases from V and 7 bases from J, with 12 bases between. CDR3 length equals 14 residues. The germline V gene has CDR1 GTSNPN and CDR2 SVGIG (reference sequence). The CDR3 region has the DNA TGTGCCTGGAGTGTAAGCAGGTTGGGCGGGGAGCTGTTTTTT. Translating it yields CAWSVSRLGGELFF.

At least ten counts were recorded for this clone. The chain couples TRBV7-2 to TRBJ2-1, with 11 bases that match TRBD2. Germline CDR1 is SGHTA and CDR2 is FQGNSA. The CDR3 is made up of 13 amino acids. The V gene end was trimmed by 4 bases and the J gene end by 14 bases; junction bases not matched to a gene: 7. The CDR3 here is CASSSETSGVKFF. In DNA, the CDR3 is TGTGCCAGCAGCTCCGAGACTAGCGGGGTGAAGTTCTTC.

This clone has just one count. The gene calls are TRBV9 and TRBJ2-7; 8 nucleotides match TRBD1. The CDR3 extends over 13 amino acids. Germline CDR1 SGDLS, CDR2 YYNGEE. Unmatched junction bases numbered 3, after V lost 2 bases and J lost 5 bases. CDR3 residues: CASSVRGLDEQYF. The CDR3 DNA sequence: TGTGCCAGCAGCGTCAGGGGGCTGGACGAGCAGTACTTC.

Note on this clone: A junction end diverges from the germline sequence, so it may reflect a read error. CDR3 coding DNA: TGTGCCAGCAGCCTAGCCCCCCTAGCGGGGGGCCGAAGGCAAGAGACCCAGTACTTC. It translates to CASSLAPLAGGRRQETQYF. The chain links TRBV7-2 to TRBJ2-5; 11 bases line up with TRBD2. Looked up from germline, CDR1 is SGHTA and CDR2 is FQGNSA. The CDR3 totals 19 residues.

The rearrangement links TRBV4-2 to TRBJ2-7; D is uncertain. The length of the CDR3 is 15 residues. The germline V gene has CDR1 LGHNA and CDR2 YNFKEQ. Trimming removed 0 bases from V and 0 bases from J, with 9 bases in between. CDR3 sequence: CASSQDYSSSYEQYF. The DNA for the CDR3 is TGTGCCAGCAGCCAAGATTACAGCTCCTCCTACGAGCAGTACTTC.

This clone was recorded at least ten times. The V gene is TRBV4-1, the J gene TRBJ2-5; D perhaps matches TRBD2 (6 bases). The CDR3 has 15 amino acids. Between the trimmed V and J ends, which lost 1 base and 7 bases, there was a span of 16 bases. Germline lookup yields CDR1 MGHRA and CDR2 YSYEKL. The CDR3 protein is CASSQVRGIGGTQYF. CDR3 coding DNA: TGCGCCAGCAGCCAAGTCCGGGGCATCGGGGGGACCCAGTACTTC.

The chain is built from TRBV7-9 and TRBJ1-1; unclear D gene. The CDR3 spans 13 residues. The germline CDR1 and CDR2 sequences are SEHNR and FQNEAQ (reference sequence). The V gene lost 5 bases and the J gene lost 1 base, with 8 bases spanning the gap. The CDR3 loop reads CASSDTSNTEAFF. As DNA, the CDR3 is TGTGCCAGCAGCGACACTTCGAACACTGAAGCTTTCTTT. The whole variable domain, remainder taken from reference TRBV7-9 and TRBJ1-1, is DTGVSQNPRHKITKRGQNVTFRCDPISEHNRLYWYRQTLGQGPEFLTYFQNEAQLEKSRLLSDRFSAERPKGSFSTLEIQRTEQGDSAMYLCASSDTSNTEAFFGQGTRLTVV.

This chain uses TRBV29-1 with TRBJ2-1; D is unclear. The CDR3 is made up of 13 amino acids. CDR1 is SQVTM and CDR2 is ANQGSEA in the germline V gene. The CDR3 loop reads CSPVGFSGNEQFF. The CDR3 DNA reads as TGCAGTCCCGTCGGGTTCTCTGGTAATGAGCAGTTCTTC.

Only a few counts were recorded for this clone. This chain uses TRBV4-1 with TRBJ1-2; possible D gene TRBD1, 5 bases. The V gene lost 4 bases and the J gene lost 4 bases, with 16 bases spanning the gap. This CDR3 contains 15 residues. The germline gives CDR1 MGHRA, CDR2 YSYEKL. The DNA of the CDR3 is TGCGCCAGCAGCCCATCTTGGGGGGGAATCTATGGCTACACCTTC. It yields the protein CASSPSWGGIYGYTF.

The chain is built from TRBV7-3 and TRBJ2-1; D is possibly TRBD2 (5 bases). This CDR3 is built from 16 residues. Germline assignment: CDR1 SGHTA and CDR2 FQGTGA. The germline V and J ends were trimmed by 5 bases and 0 bases, with 14 bases remaining between them. CDR3 sequence: CASSPGSGSSYNEQFF. The CDR3 nucleotides are TGTGCCAGCAGCCCGGGGTCGGGGAGCTCCTACAATGAGCAGTTCTTC.

This chain connects TRBV6-5 to TRBJ1-2; D might be TRBD1 (5 bases). CDR3 length: 12 residues. The germline gives CDR1 MNHEY, CDR2 SVGAGI. V was cut by 7 bases and J by 7 bases, with 13 bases left in between. The CDR3 DNA follows: TGTGCCAGCATTGCAGGGTGGGGTGGCTACACCTTC. Translation gives CASIAGWGGYTF.

The chain joins TRBV5-1 to TRBJ1-1, with D perhaps matching TRBD1 (6 bases). This CDR3 has 11 amino acids. V lost 6 bases to trimming and J lost 7 bases, with 10 bases between them. The germline V gene encodes CDR1 SGHRS and CDR2 YFSETQ. This CDR3 is CASTTGNEAFF. Written as DNA, the CDR3 is TGCGCCAGCACCACAGGGAATGAAGCTTTCTTT.

This chain links TRBV27 with TRBJ2-7; weak D call: TRBD2 (7 bases). The CDR3 extends over 15 amino acids. CDR1 is MNHEY and CDR2 is SMNVEV in the germline V gene (reference sequence). Between the trimmed V and J ends, which lost 8 bases and 3 bases, there was a span of 20 bases. The CDR3 here is CASGPRGGGHYEQYF. The CDR3 coding sequence is TGTGCCAGCGGGCCTAGGGGGGGCGGACACTACGAGCAGTACTTC.

CDR3 region: CSAAGGVFDEKLFF. The CDR3 region has the DNA TGCAGCGCTGCGGGGGGGGTCTTTGATGAAAAACTGTTTTTT. The rearrangement links TRBV29-1 to TRBJ1-4, with a possible D match to TRBD1 (5 bases). The germline V gene encodes CDR1 SQVTM and CDR2 ANQGSEA. The CDR3 consists of 14 residues. Trimming left V 7 bases short and J 6 bases short, with 18 bases between.

V gene TRBV30 combines with J gene TRBJ2-5, with 9 bases matching TRBD2. The CDR3 loop spans 14 amino acids. Per germline, CDR1 GTSNPN and CDR2 SVGIG (reference sequence). After removal of 1 base from V and 7 bases from J, the junction contained 7 bases not matched to a gene. DNA for the CDR3: TGTGCCTGGAGTGCGGGCGGGGGGGCGGGGACCCAGTACTTC. This sequence encodes CAWSAGGGAGTQYF.

J is TRBJ1-4 and V is TRBV3-1 (or the pseudogene TRBV3-2), with 7 bases aligning to TRBD1. The CDR3 is 16 amino acids. With V trimmed by 3 bases and J by 0 bases, 4 bases remained unmatched. CDR1 and CDR2 from the germline V gene are LGHDT and YNNKEL (reference sequence). The CDR3, as DNA: TGTGCCAGCAGCCAGCGGGACAGCGCAACTAATGAAAAACTGTTTTTT. Residues: CASSQRDSATNEKLFF.

CDR3 nucleotides: TGTGCCAGCAGCCAGCGTAGAGGGAGCGGAAAGACCCAGTACTTC. This codes for CASSQRRGSGKTQYF. This rearrangement joins TRBV6-2 or TRBV6-3 to TRBJ2-5; a possible D gene is TRBD2 (5 bases). The V and J ends lost 6 bases and 6 bases respectively, with 20 bases between them. The CDR3 runs 15 residues. Per germline, CDR1 MNHEY and CDR2 SVGEGT.